One and the same sample provided the 25 T cell receptor beta chains below, sequenced in a study of blood T cell repertoires in COVID-19. Data came from immunoSEQ multiplex PCR; TCRdb stores just in-frame clones and leaves some out. The sample holds about 190,000 clones; about 80% are singletons and the top ten take approximately 7.8%. Sequencing input: peripheral blood. The source of these receptors is a woman aged 60-75 years with COVID-19, enrolled during active disease.

The chain carries TRBV15 and TRBJ1-4; the D is unclear. This CDR3 is 16 amino acids long. CDR1 and CDR2 from the germline V gene are LNHNV and YYDKDF (reference sequence). The V and J ends lost 10 bases and 2 bases respectively, with 20 bases between them. CDR3 in DNA: TGTGCCATCCCGCTTGAGGGAGGGTTCACTAATGAAAAACTGTTTTTT. Encoded protein: CAIPLEGGFTNEKLFF.

J is TRBJ1-2 and V is TRBV19; 8 bases line up with TRBD1. Germline CDR1 is LNHDA and CDR2 is SQIVND (reference sequence). Trimming cost V 2 bases and J 8 bases; bases outside gene matches: 7. The CDR3 is made up of 14 amino acids. The chain's CDR3 is CASSIWTGSGGYTF. The CDR3 bases are TGTGCCAGTAGTATATGGACAGGGTCGGGAGGCTACACCTTC.

The CDR3 bases are TGTGCCAGCAGCCCAAACAGGGTCACCGGGGAGCTGTTTTTT. This gives the protein CASSPNRVTGELFF. The V call is TRBV7-8, the J call TRBJ2-2; D is perhaps TRBD1 (6 bases). V lost 5 bases and J 4 bases, leaving 11 bases between the germline ends. CDR3 size: 14 residues. Germline V lookup: CDR1 SGHVS, CDR2 FQNEAQ.

This clone showed up just a few times. The V gene is TRBV30, the J gene TRBJ1-4; TRBD1 might be the D (5 bases). The CDR3 length is 15 residues. Germline V gene sequence: CDR1 GTSNPN, CDR2 SVGIG (reference sequence). Trimming shortened V by 1 base and J by 7 bases, and 16 bases separated the two germline ends. The CDR3 nucleotides are TGTGCCTGGAGTGAGTGGGGCCGGGGGAGTGAAAAACTGTTTTTT. Translating gives CAWSEWGRGSEKLFF.

CDR3 in amino acids: CASSYPGGRKTQYF. CDR3 sequence (DNA): TGTGCCAGCAGTTATCCGGGGGGGCGAAAGACCCAGTACTTC. The V call is TRBV6-5, the J call TRBJ2-5, with 8 nucleotides matching TRBD2. This CDR3 has 14 residues. Per the germline V gene, CDR1 is MNHEY and CDR2 is SVGAGI. Trimming removed 3 bases from V and 6 bases from J; junction bases left unmatched: 6.

The rearrangement uses TRBV15 and TRBJ1-2; TRBD1 aligns across 9 bases. Germline loops: CDR1 LNHNV, CDR2 YYDKDF (reference sequence). CDR3 length equals 14 residues. J gave up 4 bases and V 5 bases, and 5 bases lay outside the gene matches. The CDR3 spells CATSGNRGPYGYTF. In DNA form, the CDR3 reads TGTGCCACCAGCGGTAACAGGGGGCCCTATGGCTACACCTTC.

This chain joins TRBV6-4 and TRBJ2-7; no clear D. In germline, CDR1 is MRHNA, CDR2 SNTAGT. The CDR3 is made up of 9 amino acids. The CDR3 bases are TGTGCCAGCAGTGACTCCGTGGAGGTC. This codes for CASSDSVEV.

CDR3 in amino acids: CAGTKDITNYGYTF. The DNA for the CDR3 is TGTGCCGGAACGAAAGACATCACCAACTATGGCTACACCTTC. The V and J genes are TRBV7-9 and TRBJ1-2; D unresolved. Trimming shortened V by 11 bases and J by 2 bases, and 18 bases separated the two germline ends. Germline CDR1 and CDR2: SEHNR and FQNEAQ (reference sequence). The CDR3 loop spans 14 amino acids.

In nucleotides, the CDR3 is TGTGCCACCAGCAGGCAGGGTAATCCCTACGAGCAGTACTTC. This translates into CATSRQGNPYEQYF. V and J are TRBV15 and TRBJ2-7, with D possibly TRBD1 on 5 matching bases. The germline V gene has CDR1 LNHNV and CDR2 YYDKDF (reference sequence). This CDR3 has 14 amino acids. With 3 bases removed from V and 2 bases from J, the gap between germline ends came to 11 bases.

V is TRBV7-9 and J is TRBJ1-6, with a weak D call TRBD1 (6 bases). The germline V gene has CDR1 SEHNR and CDR2 FQNEAQ (reference sequence). V lost 6 bases, J lost 7 bases, and 16 bases lay in between. This CDR3 is built from 15 residues. The CDR3 coding sequence is TGTGCCAGCAGTCTCGTGGGTCAGGGGAATTCACCCCTCCACTTT. This sequence encodes CASSLVGQGNSPLHF.

The V and J genes are TRBV11-3 and TRBJ2-1, with 9 nucleotides matching TRBD2. V was clipped by 5 bases and J by 2 bases; unmatched bases: 13. The length of the CDR3 is 18 residues. Germline V gene data show CDR1 as SGHNT and CDR2 as YENEEA. The chain's CDR3 is CASSVGGLAGSPYNEQFF. CDR3 coding DNA: TGTGCCAGCAGCGTGGGTGGGCTAGCGGGGTCCCCCTACAATGAGCAGTTCTTC.

This clone showed up just once. V gene TRBV19 combines with J gene TRBJ2-7; D not resolved. Germline lookup yields CDR1 LNHDA and CDR2 SQIVND (reference sequence). V lost 4 bases and J 0 bases, leaving 10 bases between the germline ends. The CDR3 sequence is 14 residues long. CDR3 nucleotides: TGTGCCAGTAGTACGACTGTACCCTCCTACGAGCAGTACGTC. Translation gives CASSTTVPSYEQYV.

This clone was observed once. This sequence joins TRBV18 and TRBJ2-3; D is uncertain. The CDR3 covers 12 residues. The V and J ends lost 5 bases and 3 bases respectively, with 6 bases between them. From germline, CDR1 is KGHSH and CDR2 LQKENI. CDR3 sequence (DNA): TGTGCCAGCTCAACGGAGACAGATACGCAGTATTTT. As protein: CASSTETDTQYF.

This clone was observed a few times. The rearrangement uses TRBV6-5 and TRBJ1-1; D might be TRBD1 (5 bases). Germline V lookup: CDR1 MNHEY, CDR2 SVGAGI. The V gene lost 6 bases and the J gene lost 0 bases, with 14 bases spanning the gap. This CDR3 has 15 amino acids. CDR3 sequence reads: CASSPGRFMNTEAFF. The DNA for the CDR3 is TGTGCCAGCAGCCCAGGGCGATTCATGAACACTGAAGCTTTCTTT.

This chain joins TRBV5-4 and TRBJ2-5, with 7 bases aligning to TRBD1. J gave up 5 bases and V 4 bases, and 5 bases lay outside the gene matches. The CDR3 is 13 residues long. The germline V gene has CDR1 SGHNT and CDR2 YYREEE (reference sequence). The CDR3 protein is CASSTTGVETQYF. The CDR3 DNA is TGTGCCAGCAGCACCACAGGGGTCGAGACCCAGTACTTC.

This clone was found a few times. V is TRBV7-9 and J is TRBJ2-2; TRBD1 matches at 10 bases. The germline CDR1 and CDR2 sequences are SEHNR and FQNEAQ (reference sequence). This CDR3 comprises 16 residues. V was clipped by 4 bases and J by 7 bases; unmatched bases: 9. CDR3 loop: CASSYPTGGAFGELFF. CDR3 sequence (DNA): TGTGCCAGCAGCTACCCGACAGGGGGCGCGTTCGGGGAGCTGTTTTTT. Full variable domain (missing parts from reference TRBV7-9 and TRBJ2-2): DTGVSQNPRHKITKRGQNVTFRCDPISEHNRLYWYRQTLGQGPEFLTYFQNEAQLEKSRLLSDRFSAERPKGSFSTLEIQRTEQGDSAMYLCASSYPTGGAFGELFFGEGSRLTVL.

The chain has TRBV28 and TRBJ1-5, with 7 bases fitting TRBD1. CDR1 and CDR2 from the germline V gene are MDHEN and SYDVKM. Trimming removed 6 bases from V and 3 bases from J; junction bases left unmatched: 11. The CDR3 runs to 16 residues. As DNA, the CDR3 is TGTGCCAGCAGGAAAAGGACAGGAGCCTTCAATCAGCCCCAGCATTTT. It is translated as CASRKRTGAFNQPQHF.

The CDR3 is CASSLRVSGTQYF. The DNA for the CDR3 is TGTGCCAGCAGCTTACGGGTTAGTGGGACCCAGTACTTC. The chain uses TRBV11-2 and TRBJ2-5; no firm D call. The CDR3 has 13 residues. Per the germline V gene, CDR1 is SGHAT and CDR2 is FQNNGV. Trimming took off 2 bases at V and 7 bases at J, with 11 bases between the two ends.

CDR3 amino acids: CASSPKIGAGTPSSYNEQFF. CDR3 nucleotide sequence: TGTGCCAGCAGCCCCAAGATAGGGGCCGGGACTCCGAGCTCCTACAATGAGCAGTTCTTC. The V and J genes are TRBV7-3 and TRBJ2-1; tentative D call: TRBD2 (6 bases). CDR1 is SGHTA and CDR2 is FQGTGA in the germline V gene. Trimming left V 5 bases short and J 0 bases short, with 26 bases between. The CDR3 spans 20 residues. Combining the CDR3 with reference TRBV7-3 and TRBJ2-1 gives the whole variable domain GAGVSQTPSNKVTEKGKYVELRCDPISGHTALYWYRQSLGQGPEFLIYFQGTGAADDSGLPNDRFFAVRPEGSVSTLKIQRTERGDSAVYLCASSPKIGAGTPSSYNEQFFGPGTRLTVL.

This clone was seen more than once but under ten times. This chain connects TRBV11-1 to TRBJ1-2, with 8 bases fitting TRBD1. The CDR3 runs to 14 residues. V lost 1 base to trimming and J lost 5 bases; unmatched junction nucleotides: 3. CDR1 and CDR2 (germline): SGHAT, FQDESV (reference sequence). This CDR3 is CASSLGQGAYGYTF. The DNA of the CDR3 is TGTGCCAGCAGCTTAGGCCAGGGGGCTTATGGCTACACCTTC.

This clone was counted once. V is TRBV5-5 and J is TRBJ1-2, with a tentative D call TRBD1 (5 bases). CDR1 and CDR2 (germline): SGHKS, YYEKEE (reference sequence). The CDR3 is made up of 14 amino acids. The V end was cut by 3 bases, the J end by 4 bases, with 13 bases between. In nucleotides, the CDR3 is TGTGCCAGCAGCTCCACAGGTCTGGGCTATGGCTACACCTTC. Amino acid sequence: CASSSTGLGYGYTF.

The chain recombines TRBV11-2 with TRBJ2-3, with D maybe TRBD2 (6 bases). Trimming shortened V by 5 bases and J by 3 bases, and 15 bases separated the two germline ends. There are 15 residues in the CDR3. The germline gives CDR1 SGHAT, CDR2 FQNNGV. The CDR3 region has the DNA TGTGCCAGCAGCCTGAAACCCGGGAGAACAGATACGCAGTATTTT. Amino acid sequence: CASSLKPGRTDTQYF.

V gene TRBV6-2 or TRBV6-3 combines with J gene TRBJ1-2; 10 bases line up with TRBD1. CDR1 MNHEY and CDR2 SVGEGT come from the germline V gene. Trimming removed 5 bases from V and 8 bases from J; junction bases left unmatched: 17. CDR3 length: 17 amino acids. Here the CDR3 reads CASSPLRTRQGAQGYTF. The CDR3 DNA sequence: TGTGCCAGCAGTCCACTTAGAACCCGACAGGGGGCCCAAGGCTACACCTTC.

This clone was found a few times. The chain uses TRBV6-4 and TRBJ2-3, with 9 bases matching TRBD2. The CDR3 runs to 15 residues. V dropped 3 bases and J dropped 5; count of bases not matched to a gene: 6. Germline lookup yields CDR1 MRHNA and CDR2 SNTAGT. For the CDR3, the DNA is TGTGCCAGCAGTGAACATAGCGGGGGTGGAGATACGCAGTATTTT. It specifies CASSEHSGGGDTQYF.

This chain connects TRBV5-1 to TRBJ1-1; D is unresolved. This CDR3 region has 15 residues. V was pared by 4 bases and J by 1 base, with 14 bases between. From germline, CDR1 is SGHRS and CDR2 YFSETQ. CDR3 sequence reads: CASSAIGMRNTEAFF. CDR3 nucleotides: TGCGCCAGCAGCGCCATTGGTATGCGGAACACTGAAGCTTTCTTT.